This T cell receptor beta chain stems from a study of PD-1 blockade in classical Hodgkin lymphoma (dated by TCRdb to 2018 to 2021). Looking at the study overall: Nivolumab dosing was 3 mg/kg intravenously every 2 weeks, continuing until either disease progression or unacceptable toxicity. The study used CyTOF and TCR beta sequencing to define a peripheral blood immune signature of response to PD-1 blockade in classical Hodgkin lymphoma. General study outcomes and caveats: Among trial patients, those achieving complete response had baseline diversity similar to that of newly diagnosed patients, while diversity was significantly lower in partial responders and progressors. Newly diagnosed patients were reported to have lower baseline TCR diversity than healthy donors, and relapsed/refractory patients were reported to have lower baseline TCR diversity still. Lower diversity was seen in patients whose nivolumab began less than 1 year after ASCT, and these patients were left out of later analyses so that immune reconstitution would not confound the results. A significant rise by C4D1 was seen in CD4+ but not CD8+ TCR diversity (p=0.0027 vs p=0.16), with the rise being most apparent in complete responders (p=0.02). The study was restricted to a single clinical trial cohort, and the causes of repertoire differences, possibly disease activity or prior therapy, were left undefined.

A single count supports this clone. The antigen it binds to is not known. Per-base qualities were not stored, and no clone one base away is much larger. This specimen's time point label, interpreted: cycle 2 day 1 (C2D1) of nivolumab. Relapse after autologous stem cell transplantation had occurred in all trial patients, and cohorts A, B and C were distinguished by prior brentuximab vedotin exposure. The trial cohort included fewer than 60 patients with relapsed/refractory classical Hodgkin lymphoma, and each patient had a best overall response of complete response, partial response or progressive disease. Trial patients were treated with single-agent nivolumab in the multi-cohort phase II CheckMate 205 trial. An independent review committee assessed best overall response using the 2007 International Working Group response criteria. Trial PBMCs were collected just before the start of nivolumab (C1D1) and during therapy at cycle 2 day 1 and cycle 4 day 1. Peripheral blood was collected in 8 mL Vacutainer Cell Preparation Tubes, from which PBMCs were isolated by centrifugation and then cryopreserved.

Genomic DNA was extracted with the Qiagen DNeasy kit from unsorted PBMCs and from negatively selected CD4+ and CD8+ fractions. TCR beta CDR3 regions were amplified by immunoSEQ multiplex PCR using primers annealing to V and J segments. Amplification bias was minimized using a synthetic immune receptor repertoire, and residual bias was removed computationally after sequencing. The published analysis was carried out like this. Repertoire diversity was quantified as the Shannon entropy index using custom Python scripts. Unsorted, CD4+ and CD8+ repertoires were analyzed separately, except in combined analyses where CD4+ and CD8+ sequences were merged in silico. A clone was considered expanded if an increase in frequency of at least 2-fold after treatment relative to C1D1 was found, and a pseudocount of 0.5 was applied to clones undetected at baseline. Singleton clones were defined as clones with 0 or 1 copy at C1D1, and non-singleton clones were defined as clones with 2 or more copies. By matching protein sequences in sorted samples from the same patient, clones expanded in unsorted samples were annotated as CD4+, CD8+ or unknown. Wilcoxon tests on paired samples were used to test changes in diversity from C1D1 to C4D1. TCRdb's version of the immuneACCESS table is confined to in-frame rearrangements and falls short of the full clone set. An unresolved V gene accounts for under half of the shortfall where checked; the remainder is of unknown origin. Clone size and the V and J calls come from that table; the DNA yielded D and trimming. Recorded for this sample are around 60,000 clones; 70% to 90% of them occurred a single time. The top ten hold roughly 5.4% of the sample.

Trimmed from V: 8 bases; trimmed from J: 4 bases; junction bases lacking a gene match: 7. Counted from cysteine to phenylalanine, this CDR3 has 13 amino acids. The DNA shown is the 39-base CDR3, in frame from base 1. The germline V gene (reference sequence) provides CDR1 MNHEY and CDR2 SMNVEV. The rearrangement joined TRBV27 to TRBJ1-1; 7 central nucleotides agree with TRBD1. The sample consisted of peripheral blood mononuclear cells (PBMCs), taken before the second cycle of nivolumab. The receptor was derived from a human donor with classical Hodgkin lymphoma. CDR3 sequence: CASSQDRFTEAFF. The DNA is as follows: TGTGCCAGCTCGCAGGACAGGTTCACTGAAGCTTTCTTT.